What follows are 22 T cell receptor beta chains derived from one specimen sequenced in a study of siplizumab effects on memory and regulatory T cells. TCRdb's copy holds only in-frame clones and misses some; the assay was immunoSEQ multiplex PCR. The table records more than 90,000 clones, around 94% of them present only once. The sequenced sample consisted of non-Treg CD4+ T cells sorted from blood. The receptors shown here come from a human donor in good health.

The chain has TRBV30 and TRBJ1-6; perhaps TRBD1 as D (5 bases). CDR3 length: 13 amino acids. The germline V gene has CDR1 GTSNPN and CDR2 SVGIG (reference sequence). V dropped 4 bases and J dropped 4 bases, with 8 bases sitting between them. CDR3 nucleotide sequence: TGTGCCTGGATACGGGGGTATAATTCACCCCTCCACTTT. Protein: CAWIRGYNSPLHF.

The chain joins TRBV6-6 to TRBJ2-7, with 10 bases identical to TRBD1. V was pared by 6 bases and J by 4 bases, with 12 bases of the junction left unmatched. Germline V CDR1 and CDR2: MNHNY, SVGAGI (reference sequence). The CDR3 has 16 amino acids. CDR3 in DNA: TGTGCCAGCAGCTTGAGAAGACAGGGGGCTCGATACGAGCAGTACTTC. Amino acid sequence: CASSLRRQGARYEQYF.

This chain uses TRBV28 with TRBJ2-5, with TRBD1 matching over 9 bases. The CDR3 covers 13 residues. The V gene end was trimmed by 5 bases and the J gene end by 5 bases; junction bases not matched to a gene: 3. Germline assignment: CDR1 MDHEN and CDR2 SYDVKM. The CDR3 region is CASSTGGTETQYF. Here the CDR3 DNA reads TGTGCCAGCAGTACAGGGGGCACGGAGACCCAGTACTTC.

The J gene is TRBJ2-1, the V gene TRBV11-2; unclear D gene. Germline V gene data show CDR1 as SGHAT and CDR2 as FQNNGV. This CDR3 is built from 14 residues. V was trimmed by 2 bases and J by 6 bases, leaving 11 bases between them. The CDR3 loop is CASSLIFRVNEQFF. The CDR3 DNA reads TGTGCCAGCAGCTTAATTTTCCGGGTCAATGAGCAGTTCTTC.

The chain recombines TRBV19 with TRBJ1-1; D is unclear. The V and J ends lost 4 bases and 5 bases respectively, with 8 bases between them. The CDR3 totals 12 residues. The germline gives CDR1 LNHDA, CDR2 SQIVND (reference sequence). The chain's CDR3 is CASSTVRTEAFF. The CDR3 coding sequence is TGTGCCAGTAGTACCGTAAGAACTGAAGCTTTCTTT.

The rearrangement links TRBV19 to TRBJ2-3; a weak D match, TRBD2 (6 bases). The CDR3 extends over 15 amino acids. Germline V gene sequence: CDR1 LNHDA, CDR2 SQIVND (reference sequence). V dropped 3 bases and J dropped 4 bases, with 14 bases sitting between them. In DNA, the CDR3 is TGTGCCAGTAGTATTGGAGGGTTAGACGCAGATACGCAGTATTTT. Its translation: CASSIGGLDADTQYF.

The chain links TRBV28 to TRBJ1-2; 8 bases line up with TRBD1. This CDR3 has 14 residues. V lost 5 bases, J lost 4 bases, and 6 bases stayed unmatched. The germline gives CDR1 MDHEN, CDR2 SYDVKM. For the CDR3, the DNA is TGTGCCAGCAGTCCCCACGACAGGGGCTATGGCTACACCTTC. This translates into CASSPHDRGYGYTF.

This chain uses TRBV11-2 with TRBJ2-3, with D tentatively TRBD2 (5 bases). The CDR3 contains 13 residues. Trimming cost V 8 bases and J 2 bases, with 11 bases left between them. Germline assignment: CDR1 SGHAT and CDR2 FQNNGV. CDR3 amino acids: CASSGGYTDTQYF. The CDR3 coding sequence is TGTGCCAGCTCCGGCGGGTACACAGATACGCAGTATTTT.

The V and J genes are TRBV28 and TRBJ1-1; TRBD1 might be the D (6 bases). With 2 bases removed from V and 5 bases from J, the gap between germline ends came to 6 bases. The CDR3 sequence is 12 residues long. CDR1 and CDR2 (germline): MDHEN, SYDVKM. CDR3 DNA: TGTGCCAGCAGTTTAAGGGGGACTGAAGCTTTCTTT. Protein: CASSLRGTEAFF.

The gene calls are TRBV15 and TRBJ1-1; perhaps TRBD1 as D (6 bases). Per the germline V gene, CDR1 is LNHNV and CDR2 is YYDKDF (reference sequence). The CDR3 is 13 amino acids. V was clipped by 10 bases and J by 2 bases, with 14 bases between them. CDR3 DNA: TGTGCCAGCAAACAGGGTCTTAACACTGAAGCTTTCTTT. Translated: CASKQGLNTEAFF.

The rearrangement links TRBV13 to TRBJ1-1; possible D gene TRBD1, 5 bases. The CDR3 runs 14 residues. Germline CDR1 and CDR2: PRHDT and FYEKMQ (reference sequence). V lost 6 bases to trimming and J lost 0 bases, with 11 bases between them. The CDR3 nucleotides read TGTGCCAGCAGGTTTCAGGGAATGAACACTGAAGCTTTCTTT. Protein product: CASRFQGMNTEAFF.

CDR3 region: CAWSPGVPNSPLHF. For the CDR3, the DNA is TGTGCCTGGAGTCCGGGTGTCCCAAATTCACCCCTCCACTTT. The chain uses TRBV30 and TRBJ1-6; D call uncertain. This CDR3 is 14 amino acids long. Between the trimmed V and J ends, which lost 2 bases and 7 bases, there was a span of 12 bases. The germline CDR1 and CDR2 sequences are GTSNPN and SVGIG (reference sequence).

V usage is TRBV9 and J usage is TRBJ1-3; no definite D call. Trimming took off 6 bases at V and 0 bases at J, with 13 bases between the two ends. In germline, CDR1 is SGDLS, CDR2 YYNGEE. The CDR3 runs 15 residues. CDR3 nucleotides: TGTGCCAGCACAACGGCTCCTTCCTCTGGAAACACCATATATTTT. Its translation is CASTTAPSSGNTIYF. The full variable domain, with the rest looked up from reference TRBV9 and TRBJ1-3, is DSGVTQTPKHLITATGQRVTLRCSPRSGDLSVYWYQQSLDQGLQFLIQYYNGEERAKGNILERFSAQQFPDLHSELNLSSLELGDSALYFCASTTAPSSGNTIYFGEGSWLTVV.

This clone has a single count. The CDR3 sequence is CASSLGLLQFF. DNA of the CDR3: TGTGCCAGCAGCTTGGGACTATTGCAGTTCTTC. This chain uses TRBV7-9 with TRBJ2-1, with 7 positions matching TRBD2. V gave up 3 bases and J gave up 12 bases; unmatched junction bases: 2. CDR1 SEHNR and CDR2 FQNEAQ come from the germline V gene (reference sequence). The CDR3 contains 11 residues.

The J gene is TRBJ2-2, the V gene TRBV7-3, with TRBD2 identical over 10 bases. The length of the CDR3 is 18 residues. Looked up from germline, CDR1 is SGHTA and CDR2 is FQGTGA. The V segment lost 1 base and the J segment 0 bases; nucleotides outside the gene matches: 5. This chain's CDR3 is CASSLKLAGYANTGELFF. CDR3 DNA: TGTGCCAGCAGCTTAAAACTAGCGGGATATGCGAACACCGGGGAGCTGTTTTTT.

The rearrangement uses TRBV2 and TRBJ1-4, with unresolved D. Between the trimmed V and J ends, which lost 4 bases and 0 bases, there was a span of 12 bases. The V gene's germline CDR1 is SNHLY and CDR2 FYNNEI. This CDR3 is 16 amino acids long. CDR3 sequence (DNA): TGTGCCAGCAGTGTCGGGCAGATTGCAACTAATGAAAAACTGTTTTTT. Amino acid sequence: CASSVGQIATNEKLFF.

A few counts support this clone. J is TRBJ2-3 and V is TRBV25-1; either TRBD1 or TRBD2 may fit D (5 bases each). The CDR3 runs 13 residues. Germline assignment: CDR1 MGHDK and CDR2 SYGVNS. V lost 7 bases and J 2 bases, leaving 10 bases between the germline ends. CDR3 nucleotide sequence: TGTGCCAGCAAGGGACCCAACACAGATACGCAGTATTTT. Encoded protein: CASKGPNTDTQYF.

The chain is built from TRBV5-1 and TRBJ2-3; D uncertain. CDR3 size: 14 residues. Per the germline V gene, CDR1 is SGHRS and CDR2 is YFSETQ. The V end lost 2 bases, the J end lost 4 bases, and 11 bases lay between the germline ends. As DNA, the CDR3 is TGCGCCAGCAGCTTCGGTGGGAACGCAGATACGCAGTATTTT. It translates to CASSFGGNADTQYF.

V is TRBV5-1 and J is TRBJ2-1; TRBD2 matches at 11 bases. The CDR3 is 16 amino acids. The J segment lost 6 bases and the V segment lost 0 bases, leaving 5 bases of the junction unmatched. CDR1 is SGHRS and CDR2 is YFSETQ in the germline V gene. CDR3 sequence: CASSLVSSGRINEQFF. The CDR3 DNA reads TGCGCCAGCAGCTTGGTGTCTAGCGGGAGGATCAATGAGCAGTTCTTC.

The chain uses TRBV11-2 and TRBJ2-2, with TRBD2 identical over 8 bases. From germline, CDR1 is SGHAT and CDR2 FQNNGV. This CDR3 spans 15 amino acids. J gave up 4 bases and V 3 bases, and 4 bases lay outside the gene matches. DNA for the CDR3: TGTGCCAGCAGCTTTATCGGGAGGGTCACCGGGGAGCTGTTTTTT. This translates into CASSFIGRVTGELFF.

The V and J genes are TRBV9 and TRBJ2-3; TRBD1 might be the D (6 bases). The CDR3 has 14 residues. Germline values: CDR1 SGDLS, CDR2 YYNGEE. The V end was cut by 0 bases, the J end by 2 bases, with 7 bases between. The CDR3 DNA sequence: TGTGCCAGCAGCGTAGGGGACAACACAGATACGCAGTATTTT. It is translated as CASSVGDNTDTQYF. Complete variable domain (other parts from reference TRBV9 and TRBJ2-3): DSGVTQTPKHLITATGQRVTLRCSPRSGDLSVYWYQQSLDQGLQFLIQYYNGEERAKGNILERFSAQQFPDLHSELNLSSLELGDSALYFCASSVGDNTDTQYFGPGTRLTVL.

J is TRBJ2-1 and V is TRBV28, with 7 positions matching TRBD2. Unmatched junction bases numbered 6, after V lost 7 bases and J lost 9 bases. The CDR3 contains 12 residues. Per germline, CDR1 MDHEN and CDR2 SYDVKM. The CDR3 sequence is CASKGLAAEQFF. In nucleotides, the CDR3 is TGTGCCAGCAAGGGCCTAGCGGCTGAGCAGTTCTTC.